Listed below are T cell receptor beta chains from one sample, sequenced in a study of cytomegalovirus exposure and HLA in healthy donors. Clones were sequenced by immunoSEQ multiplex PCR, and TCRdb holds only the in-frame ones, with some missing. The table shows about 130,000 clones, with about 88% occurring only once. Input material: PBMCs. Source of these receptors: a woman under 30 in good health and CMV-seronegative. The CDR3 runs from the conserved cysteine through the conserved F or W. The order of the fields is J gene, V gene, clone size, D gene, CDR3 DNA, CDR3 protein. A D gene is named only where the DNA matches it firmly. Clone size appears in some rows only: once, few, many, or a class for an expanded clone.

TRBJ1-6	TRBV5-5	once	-	TGTGCCAGCAGCTTGTATATTCTGGGGCCCTCCTATAATTCACCCCTCCACTTT	CASSLYILGPSYNSPLHF
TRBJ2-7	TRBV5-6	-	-	TGTGCCAGCAGCTTTTTGGCGGGCGAGCAGTACTTC	CASSFLAGEQYF
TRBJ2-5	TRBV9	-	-	TGTGCCAGCAGCGTAGCCCTCGGCAGGCAACAAGAGACCCAGTACTTC	CASSVALGRQQETQYF
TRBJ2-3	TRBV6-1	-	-	TGTGCCAGCAGTGAAGCAGGGACTTGGGCAGATACGCAGTATTTT	CASSEAGTWADTQYF
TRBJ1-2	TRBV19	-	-	TGTGCCAGTATCCCAACCCCCAGACAGGTTCGTGGCTACACCTTC	CASIPTPRQVRGYTF
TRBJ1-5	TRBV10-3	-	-	TGTGCCATCAGTGAGTCGCCAGGTACGTTGGTTCAGCCCCAGCATTTT	CAISESPGTLVQPQHF
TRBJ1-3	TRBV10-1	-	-	TGCGCCAGCAGTGCCACCGGGTCGGACACCATATATTTT	CASSATGSDTIYF
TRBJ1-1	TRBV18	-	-	TGTGCCAGCTCACCACCGAACGAGTGGGGGGCTGAAGCTTTCTTT	CASSPPNEWGAEAFF
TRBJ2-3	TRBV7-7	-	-	TGTGCTAGCAGTAGATCCGTGTCGGACAAAGACACAGATACGCAGTATTTT	CASSRSVSDKDTDTQYF
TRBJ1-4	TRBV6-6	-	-	TGTGCCAGCAGTTACGACGGGTCAACTAATGAAAAACTGTTTTTT	CASSYDGSTNEKLFF
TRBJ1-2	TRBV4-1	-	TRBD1	TGCGCCAGCAGCTACCCCGGGACAGGGGAGGCTGGCTACACCTTC	CASSYPGTGEAGYTF
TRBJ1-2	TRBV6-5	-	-	TGTGCCAGCAGTGCCCCCGGGAGTGGAGTCTATGGCTACACCTTC	CASSAPGSGVYGYTF
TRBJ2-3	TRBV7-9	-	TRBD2	TGTGCCAGCAGCGCACGGAGTAGCGGGGGGGCCATAACGGCGCAGTATTTT	CASSARSSGGAITAQYF
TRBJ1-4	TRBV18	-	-	TGTGCCAGCTCACCACCTGCGACAGCATTTGAAAAACTGTTTTTT	CASSPPATAFEKLFF
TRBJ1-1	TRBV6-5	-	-	TGTGCCAGCAGTTACGGCAGGGCGGTAAACACTGAAGCTTTCTTT	CASSYGRAVNTEAFF
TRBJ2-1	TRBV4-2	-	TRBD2	TGTGCCAGCAGCCGTGCAGAGGGACTAGCGGGGCCGGAAAATGAGGGAGGACAGTTCTTC	CASSRAEGLAGPENEGGQFF
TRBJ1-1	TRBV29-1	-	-	TGCAGCGGAAGCAGGGGTTCGTGGGCGAACACTGAAGCTTTCTTT	CSGSRGSWANTEAFF
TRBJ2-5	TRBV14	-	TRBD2	TGTGCCAGCAGCCAAGATCCCGGGGGGGCCCGACAAGAGACCCAGTACTTC	CASSQDPGGARQETQYF
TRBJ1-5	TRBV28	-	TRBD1	TGTGCCAGCAGTTTACCGACAGGGCTAAGACCCCAGCATTTT	CASSLPTGLRPQHF
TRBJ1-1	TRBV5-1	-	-	TGCGCCAGCAGCTTGGGACAGTTAGCGAACACTGAAGCTTTCTTT	CASSLGQLANTEAFF
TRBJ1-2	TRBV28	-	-	TGTGCCAGCAGTTCCGGGACACCATCCCAGAGGTATGGCTACACCTTC	CASSSGTPSQRYGYTF
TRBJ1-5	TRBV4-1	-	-	TGCGCCAGCAGCCAAGTCCTCCAGAGCAATCAGCCCCAGCATTTT	CASSQVLQSNQPQHF
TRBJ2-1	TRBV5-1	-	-	TGCGCCAGCAGCATAGACGGGAACAATGAGCAGTTCTTC	CASSIDGNNEQFF
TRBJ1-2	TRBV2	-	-	TGTGCCAGCAGTGGGGTCCCCATGGGGCTTAGCTATGGCTACACCTTC	CASSGVPMGLSYGYTF
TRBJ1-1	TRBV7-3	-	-	TGTGCCAGCAGCTTGAATGGCAACACTGAAGCTTTCTTT	CASSLNGNTEAFF
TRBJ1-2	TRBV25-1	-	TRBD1	TGTGCCAGCAGTGAATATAAGGGACAGGCTAACTATGGCTACACCTTC	CASSEYKGQANYGYTF
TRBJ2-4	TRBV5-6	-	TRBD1	TGTGCCAGCAGCTTGGCCCTCGGACAGGGTTATCAGTACTTC	CASSLALGQGYQYF
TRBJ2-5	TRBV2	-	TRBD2	TGTGCCGGCAGTCCCGGGACTAGGGGAAGGGGCCGAGAGACCCAGTACTTC	CAGSPGTRGRGRETQYF
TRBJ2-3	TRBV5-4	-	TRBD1	TGTGCCAGCAGCCTGACAGGGATCCCAGATACGCAGTATTTT	CASSLTGIPDTQYF
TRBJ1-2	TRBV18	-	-	TGTGCCAGCTCACCACAAGGGGCCTTATACTATGGCTACACCTTC	CASSPQGALYYGYTF
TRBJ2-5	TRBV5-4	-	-	TGTGCCAGCAGCTTGGGCGGTTTAGGGGGACAAGAGACCCAGTACTTC	CASSLGGLGGQETQYF
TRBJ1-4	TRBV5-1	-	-	TGCGCCAGCAGCCTTAGGACTGACGCAACTAATGAAAAACTGTTTTTT	CASSLRTDATNEKLFF
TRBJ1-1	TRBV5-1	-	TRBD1	TGCGCCAGCAGCTCGGAGACAGGGGTGAGGACTGAAGCTTTCTTT	CASSSETGVRTEAFF
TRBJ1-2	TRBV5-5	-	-	TGTGCCAGCAGCTTGGGGAGGATTAACTATGGCTACACCTTC	CASSLGRINYGYTF
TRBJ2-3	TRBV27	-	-	TGTGCCAGCAGAACCATGGAGAAAGATACGCAGTATTTT	CASRTMEKDTQYF
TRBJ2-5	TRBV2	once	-	TGTGCCAGCACGCGGGACCGCGGGGACCAAGAGACCCAGTACTTC	CASTRDRGDQETQYF
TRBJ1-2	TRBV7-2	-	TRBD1	TGTGCCACCCTCCGGGACAGGGGTACAAATGGCTACACCTTC	CATLRDRGTNGYTF
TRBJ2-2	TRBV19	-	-	TGTGCCACGCGGGGAAGGGGCAAAAAAACCCGGGCAGGGGAGCTGTTTTTT	CATRGRGKKTRAGELFF
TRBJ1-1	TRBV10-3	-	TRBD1	TGTGCCATCAGTGACCGGGACAGTATGGCTTTCTTT	CAISDRDSMAFF
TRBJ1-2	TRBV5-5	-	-	TGTGCCAGCAGCTTGGGTTGGAGGGGCAGAGTCTATGGCTACACCTTC	CASSLGWRGRVYGYTF
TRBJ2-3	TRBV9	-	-	TGTGCCAGCAGCGTTGGAGGTTGGGGCACAGATACGCAGTATTTT	CASSVGGWGTDTQYF
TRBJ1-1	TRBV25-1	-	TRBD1	TGTGCCAGCAGTGAATTGCAGGGGGCGGATTACACTGAAGCTTTCTTT	CASSELQGADYTEAFF